The present TCR beta chain was sequenced within a study of T-cell reconstitution after alpha-beta-depleted transplantation in children. Study-wide results and limits: In patients about two months after transplant, alpha-beta T cells reportedly arose from several hundred expanded graft clones.

In the case of this clonotype: Its antigen is as yet unknown.

Unique molecular identifiers were incorporated into the prepared TCRbeta library. TCRdb independently ran MiXCR on the PCR reads; one entry per CDR3 protein. The sample holds approximately 50,000 distinct CDR3 sequences, about 5.7% seen once. This material consisted of PBMCs, mostly from graft donor cells, taken 60 days after TCRalphabeta/CD19-depleted stem cell transplant. The TCR was taken from a female patient aged 2 to 10 who had a stem cell transplant for aplastic anemia, so the T cells may come from the graft donor.

In DNA, the CDR3 is TGTGCCAGCAGTTACCTCGGACTAGCCCGAGAGACCCAGTACTTC. It encodes CASSYLGLARETQYF. The gene calls are TRBV6-2 or TRBV6-3 and TRBJ2-5, with TRBD2 identical over 8 bases. The CDR3 sequence is 15 residues long. The trim removed 2 bases at V and 4 bases at J, leaving 6 bases unmatched. Germline loops: CDR1 MNHEY, CDR2 SVGEGT.